Sequencing of this T cell receptor beta chain was carried out in a study of shared clonotypes between healthy human individuals. Only CD45RO-negative cells positively selected for CCR7 counted as naive CD8 cells, so terminally differentiated effector memory CD45RA+ cells were excluded. Adult Caucasians living in Nashville, Tennessee made up all of the donors. Measured with immunoSEQ multiplex PCR; TCRdb has only the in-frame clones, and not every one. The sample carries fewer than 700,000 clones, approximately 95% recorded once. Germline values: CDR1 SEHNR, CDR2 FQNEAQ (reference sequence). V shed 3 bases and J 6 bases; nucleotides not matched to a gene: 9. The length of the CDR3 is 16 residues.

This chain joins TRBV7-9 and TRBJ2-3, with 10 nucleotides matching TRBD2. Material for sequencing was naive CD8+ T cells sorted from blood. The receptor's source is a woman in her thirties in good health. CDR3 protein: CASSLVVAGGLDTQYF. CDR3 nucleotides: TGTGCCAGCAGCTTGGTGGTAGCGGGAGGTCTGGATACGCAGTATTTT.